The 2 T cell receptor beta chains given below trace back to one sample, sequenced in a study of spatial heterogeneity in lung cancer. MiXCR, applied by TCRdb to the 5' RACE reads, yields one record per CDR3 protein. This table has approximately 11,000 distinct CDR3 sequences, around 5.6% appearing once. Regarding time point: sample taken at primary tumor resection. Sample: normal lung tissue next to the tumor, taken at surgery. Receptors were obtained from a male donor with early-stage non-small cell lung cancer.

This clonotype came up many times. The chain has TRBV6-6 and TRBJ2-7, with D maybe TRBD2 (6 bases). Trimming removed 6 bases at V and 7 bases at J, with 16 bases between. The CDR3 covers 13 residues. Germline CDR1 and CDR2: MNHNY and SVGAGI (reference sequence). The CDR3 reads CASRGGPRGEQYF. In DNA, the CDR3 is TGTGCCAGCAGGGGAGGCCCCCGGGGGGAGCAGTACTTC.

At least ten counts were recorded for this clonotype. The V gene is TRBV3-1, the J gene TRBJ2-5; perhaps TRBD1 as D (6 bases). This CDR3 spans 13 amino acids. Germline V gene sequence: CDR1 LGHDT, CDR2 YNNKEL (reference sequence). Trimming stripped 2 bases from V and 5 bases from J, with 9 bases between. CDR3 protein: CASSQRGSETQYF. DNA of the CDR3: TGTGCCAGCAGCCAAAGGGGGAGTGAGACCCAGTACTTC.